This T cell receptor (beta chain) was sequenced for a study of cytomegalovirus exposure and HLA in healthy donors. Looking at the study overall: Genetic ancestry analysis placed more than 80% of the roughly 400 donors that were genotyped in the Caucasian-associated cluster.

Germline assignment: CDR1 KGHSH and CDR2 LQKENI. Between the trimmed V and J ends, which lost 3 bases and 6 bases, there was a span of 13 bases. The CDR3 length is 14 residues. Use of 60 Vbeta and 13 Jbeta primers characterized the PCR. The repertoire was sequenced with immunoSEQ multiplex PCR; TCRdb's copy has only in-frame clones and lacks some. Of approximately 100,000 clones in the sample, about 83% are singletons; the top ten hold 16%. For this clone: Antigen: not known.

Study-wide findings and caveats: In a later analysis, DRB1 alleles had the most associated TCRs; HLA-C alleles the fewest.

The chain recombines TRBV18 with TRBJ2-3; TRBD2 might be the D (5 bases). Sequencing was done on a sample of PBMCs. The source of this sequence is a man between 60 and 70 years old in good health and CMV-seropositive. The CDR3 coding sequence is TGTGCCAGCTCACCTGGACTCATTCTTGATACGCAGTATTTT. Translation gives CASSPGLILDTQYF.